Each of the 12 T cell receptor beta chains below was sequenced from the same sample in a study of CD8 T cells in acute hepatitis C reinfection (dated by TCRdb to 2020 to 2022). The library relied on the immunoSEQ multiplex PCR assay. This is the immuneACCESS table as TCRdb keeps it, with only in-frame sequences that have V and J called. A part of the clones is gone; compared with another copy, unresolved V genes explain less than half, and the rest is unexplained. The sample profile shows about 38,000 clones; approximately 85% of them were found once. The ten largest clones take up approximately 11% of the sample. The time point label of this sample denotes: naive CD8 control sorted from an acute-time-point sample. Sequenced sample: naive CD8+ T cells from PBMCs. The sample's cell subset or site, from its label and the paper: sorted total naive CD45RO-negative CD8+ T cells. Source of these receptors: a woman younger than 35 who spontaneously cleared hepatitis C infection.

This clone was recorded a few times. This chain links TRBV4-1 with TRBJ1-3; D is undetermined. CDR1 is MGHRA, CDR2 YSYEKL, per germline. This CDR3 region has 15 residues. Deletions cut 2 bases from V and 2 bases from J, with 10 bases between. The CDR3 protein is CASSQPIYAGNTIYF. The CDR3 coding sequence is TGCGCCAGCAGCCAACCGATCTACGCTGGAAACACCATATATTTT.

This clone occurred a few times. The rearrangement uses TRBV27 and TRBJ1-5; 7 nucleotides line up with TRBD1. The V and J ends lost 2 bases and 4 bases, in that order; junction bases with no gene match: 2. The CDR3 has 14 residues. Per germline, CDR1 MNHEY and CDR2 SMNVEV (reference sequence). The DNA of the CDR3 is TGTGCCAGCAGTTTACTACAGGGGAATCAGCCCCAGCATTTT. Its translation: CASSLLQGNQPQHF.

V and J are TRBV15 and TRBJ2-3; TRBD2 is a possible D gene (5 bases). The CDR3 contains 16 residues. Looked up from germline, CDR1 is LNHNV and CDR2 is YYDKDF (reference sequence). The V end was cut by 5 bases, the J end by 5 bases, with 20 bases between. CDR3 nucleotides: TGTGCCACCAGCGAAGAATGGGGAGTCAAGGTAGATACGCAGTATTTT. Protein: CATSEEWGVKVDTQYF.

The J gene is TRBJ2-2, the V gene TRBV27; D may match TRBD1 or TRBD2 (5 bases each). The CDR3 consists of 13 residues. CDR1 is MNHEY and CDR2 is SMNVEV in the germline V gene (reference sequence). The germline V and J ends were trimmed by 6 bases and 4 bases, with 9 bases remaining between them. In DNA form, the CDR3 reads TGTGCCAGCAGCGGGGCAACCACCGGGGAGCTGTTTTTT. Translated, it gives CASSGATTGELFF.

This clone was found once. The rearrangement links TRBV5-4 to TRBJ1-2, with D possibly being TRBD1 (5 bases). This CDR3 has 15 amino acids. CDR1 SGHNT and CDR2 YYREEE come from the germline V gene (reference sequence). Trimming removed 4 bases at V and 0 bases at J, with 13 bases between. The DNA of the CDR3 is TGTGCCAGCAGCCCCGGGACGGTAACTAACTATGGCTACACCTTC. Translating gives CASSPGTVTNYGYTF.

This chain joins TRBV7-7 and TRBJ2-5; 10 bases map to TRBD2. V was clipped by 0 bases and J by 5 bases; unmatched bases: 12. Germline CDR1 is SSHAT and CDR2 is FNYEAQ (reference sequence). The CDR3 has 18 residues. The CDR3 DNA reads TGTGCCAGCAGCTTAGCGCCTTATAAGCGGGAGGGGTTGGAGACCCAGTACTTC. It is translated as CASSLAPYKREGLETQYF.

V is TRBV30 and J is TRBJ2-5, with a tentative D call TRBD1 (6 bases). V was cut by 2 bases and J by 4 bases, with 14 bases left in between. The CDR3 has 14 residues. CDR1 and CDR2 (germline): GTSNPN, SVGIG (reference sequence). The CDR3: CAWSITWTAETQYF. In DNA form, the CDR3 reads TGTGCCTGGAGTATCACCTGGACAGCAGAGACCCAGTACTTC.

This chain connects TRBV2 to TRBJ2-6; D uncertain. This CDR3 is 15 amino acids long. Germline CDR1 is SNHLY and CDR2 is FYNNEI. V was pared by 4 bases and J by 0 bases, with 7 bases between. CDR3 amino acids: CASSVESSGANVLTF. CDR3 nucleotides: TGTGCCAGCAGTGTAGAGAGCTCTGGGGCCAACGTCCTGACTTTC. The entire variable domain, with the rest obtained from reference TRBV2 and TRBJ2-6, is as follows: EPEVTQTPSHQVTQMGQEVILRCVPISNHLYFYWYRQILGQKVEFLVSFYNNEISEKSEIFDDQFSVERPDGSNFTLKIRSTKLEDSAMYFCASSVESSGANVLTFGAGSRLTVL.

The chain employs TRBV10-3 and TRBJ2-6; D remains unclear. V dropped 5 bases and J dropped 2 bases, with 16 bases sitting between them. The CDR3 length is 17 residues. Germline V gene sequence: CDR1 ENHRY, CDR2 SYGVKD. CDR3 in DNA: TGTGCCATCAGTAACTCAAAAACAGTCGCTGGGGCCAACGTCCTGACTTTC. As protein: CAISNSKTVAGANVLTF.

The rearrangement links TRBV5-8 to TRBJ1-1, with D uncertain. Trimming stripped 0 bases from V and 4 bases from J, with 10 bases between. The CDR3 length is 14 residues. Germline loops: CDR1 SGHTS, CDR2 YDEGEE. CDR3 DNA: TGTGCCAGCAGCTTGGGAAGAGCGGGCACTGAAGCTTTCTTT. It codes for CASSLGRAGTEAFF. Combining the CDR3 with reference TRBV5-8 and TRBJ1-1 gives the whole variable domain EAGVTQSPTHLIKTRGQQATLRCSPISGHTSVYWYQQALGLGLQFLLWYDEGEERNRGNFPPRFSGRQFPNYSSELNVNALELEDSALYLCASSLGRAGTEAFFGQGTRLTVV.

The chain uses TRBV15 and TRBJ2-1, with 13 bases that match TRBD2. This CDR3 spans 18 amino acids. Germline V lookup: CDR1 LNHNV, CDR2 YYDKDF (reference sequence). The junction had 7 bases not matched to a gene; V was cut back by 1 base and J by 4 bases. CDR3 region: CATSRVLGLAGPYNEQFF. DNA of the CDR3: TGTGCCACCAGCAGAGTTTTGGGACTAGCGGGGCCTTACAATGAGCAGTTCTTC.

The rearrangement links TRBV7-9 to TRBJ2-3; 11 nucleotides agree with TRBD2. Germline assignment: CDR1 SEHNR and CDR2 FQNEAQ (reference sequence). The CDR3 has 18 residues. Germline trimming cut 5 bases from V and 4 bases from J; bases unmatched to any gene: 14. The CDR3 DNA is TGTGCCAGCAGCCCCCGAGTAGCGGGAGGGCCCCGGGCAGATACGCAGTATTTT. Translated, it gives CASSPRVAGGPRADTQYF.